A single sample gave rise to the 26 T cell receptor beta chains below, sequenced in a study of blood T cell repertoires in COVID-19. Data came from immunoSEQ multiplex PCR; TCRdb stores just in-frame clones and leaves some out. The sample includes 200,000 to 250,000 clones, around 87% seen only once; the top ten take more than 6.5%. The specimen was peripheral blood. The origin of the receptors is a woman between 65 and 79 years old with active or convalescent COVID-19.

This rearrangement joins TRBV5-5 to TRBJ1-1, with a weak D call TRBD1 (6 bases). The germline V gene encodes CDR1 SGHKS and CDR2 YYEKEE (reference sequence). The length of the CDR3 is 16 residues. Trimming took 3 bases from V and 4 from J, leaving 19 bases between them. The CDR3 is CASSSQGRRGSTEAFF. CDR3 DNA sequence: TGTGCCAGCAGCTCGCAGGGGAGGCGGGGGAGCACTGAAGCTTTCTTT.

V and J are TRBV7-6 and TRBJ2-7; unclear D gene. Trimming stripped 5 bases from V and 0 bases from J, with 8 bases between. Per germline, CDR1 SGHVS and CDR2 FNYEAQ. This CDR3 contains 13 residues. CDR3 amino acids: CASSTHGSYEQYF. The CDR3 DNA is TGTGCCAGCAGCACCCACGGCTCCTACGAGCAGTACTTC.

This clone showed up just a few times. The V gene is TRBV9, the J gene TRBJ2-3, with TRBD1 identical over 10 bases. Germline values: CDR1 SGDLS, CDR2 YYNGEE. Trimming took 4 bases from V and 6 from J; bases not matched to a gene: 11. CDR3 size: 16 residues. Here the CDR3 DNA reads TGTGCCAGCAGCACGACAGGGGGCGAGCCGAGGGATACGCAGTATTTT. Its translation is CASSTTGGEPRDTQYF.

This chain links TRBV18 with TRBJ1-2; D call uncertain. Germline V gene lookup returns CDR1 KGHSH and CDR2 LQKENI. V lost 6 bases to trimming and J lost 6 bases, with 20 bases between them. This CDR3 contains 15 residues. As DNA, the CDR3 is TGTGCCAGCTCCCTCCTAATGAGGCCGGAAGATGGCTACACCTTC. It codes for CASSLLMRPEDGYTF.

This sequence joins TRBV18 and TRBJ1-2; D is uncertain. In germline, CDR1 is KGHSH, CDR2 LQKENI. This CDR3 contains 15 residues. Trimming left V 10 bases short and J 4 bases short, with 22 bases between. This CDR3 is CATTSSGELGYGYTF. The DNA for the CDR3 is TGTGCCACCACCTCCTCCGGGGAACTGGGCTATGGCTACACCTTC.

This clone came up once. The chain uses TRBV12-3 or TRBV12-4 and TRBJ1-1; D is ambiguous. CDR3 length: 11 residues. V was shortened by 6 bases and J by 12 bases, with 14 bases between the two germline ends. CDR3 in amino acids: CASSFGFGPFF. The CDR3 bases are TGTGCCAGCAGCTTCGGTTTTGGGCCTTTCTTT.

The gene calls are TRBV9 and TRBJ2-2, with 12 positions matching TRBD2. The CDR3 is 16 residues long. V trimming: 6 bases; J trimming: 7 bases; junction bases outside the gene matches: 10. Germline V lookup: CDR1 SGDLS, CDR2 YYNGEE. The CDR3 loop is CASTFASGGAGGELFF. The CDR3 coding sequence is TGTGCCAGCACCTTCGCTAGCGGGGGGGCCGGCGGGGAGCTGTTTTTT.

V is TRBV5-4 and J is TRBJ1-6; no clear D gene. CDR3 length equals 16 residues. CDR1 and CDR2 from the germline V gene are SGHNT and YYREEE (reference sequence). Trimming removed 0 bases at V and 4 bases at J, with 11 bases between. CDR3 DNA: TGTGCCAGCAGCTTGGGACCGGGATTTTATAATTCACCCCTCCACTTT. Its translation: CASSLGPGFYNSPLHF.

This chain connects TRBV19 to TRBJ1-1, with D hard to call. The germline gives CDR1 LNHDA, CDR2 SQIVND (reference sequence). The CDR3 totals 13 residues. The V gene lost 0 bases and the J gene lost 7 bases, with 9 bases spanning the gap. Here the CDR3 DNA reads TGTGCCAGTAGTATAGATCTATTTGGTGAAGCTTTCTTT. This translates into CASSIDLFGEAFF.

In this sample, this clone turned up a few times. The V gene is TRBV12-3 or TRBV12-4, the J gene TRBJ1-2; the match to TRBD1 covers 7 bases. V shed 3 bases, J shed 7 bases, and the junction held 5 bases outside the gene matches. The CDR3 is 13 amino acids. Here the CDR3 DNA reads TGTGCCAGCAGTTTCGAGGGGGCTATTGGCTACACCTTC. Its protein is CASSFEGAIGYTF.

The V gene is TRBV9, the J gene TRBJ1-2; 7 bases are a match to TRBD1. Germline CDR1 and CDR2: SGDLS and YYNGEE. This CDR3 spans 14 amino acids. Trimming took 6 bases from V and 6 from J; bases not matched to a gene: 11. CDR3 nucleotide sequence: TGTGCCAGCAAAAATCTAGGACAGGTTGATGGCTACACCTTC. Translating it yields CASKNLGQVDGYTF.

The rearrangement joins TRBV7-7 to TRBJ1-1; no reliable D call. The germline V and J ends were trimmed by 5 bases and 4 bases, with 11 bases remaining between them. The length of the CDR3 is 13 residues. Germline CDR1 is SSHAT and CDR2 is FNYEAQ (reference sequence). DNA for the CDR3: TGTGCCAGCAGCCAGCAGCGAGGCACTGAAGCTTTCTTT. As protein: CASSQQRGTEAFF. The entire variable domain, with the rest obtained from reference TRBV7-7 and TRBJ1-1, is as follows: GAGVSQSPRYKVTKRGQDVTLRCDPISSHATLYWYQQALGQGPEFLTYFNYEAQPDKSGLPSDRFSAERPEGSISTLTIQRTEQRDSAMYRCASSQQRGTEAFFGQGTRLTVV.

The rearrangement joins TRBV19 to TRBJ1-3, with TRBD1 identical over 8 bases. The CDR3 has 19 amino acids. Per the germline V gene, CDR1 is LNHDA and CDR2 is SQIVND (reference sequence). V was pared by 5 bases and J by 5 bases, with 20 bases of the junction left unmatched. Written as DNA, the CDR3 is TGTGCCAGTAGTGTACGGGAACCTTTGGGGACAGGTCGAAGAAACACCATATATTTT. Its protein is CASSVREPLGTGRRNTIYF.

There are a few counts of this clone. J is TRBJ1-2 and V is TRBV7-9; no firm D call. CDR1 and CDR2 from the germline V gene are SEHNR and FQNEAQ (reference sequence). V was cut by 1 base and J by 8 bases, with 11 bases left in between. The CDR3 is 13 residues long. The CDR3, as DNA: TGTGCCAGCAGCTTAGAAGGCTCGGGGGGCTACACCTTC. Translated, it gives CASSLEGSGGYTF.

The rearrangement joins TRBV16 to TRBJ1-1, with 9 bases identical to TRBD1. The CDR3 is 14 residues long. Germline trimming cut 4 bases from V and 5 bases from J; bases unmatched to any gene: 5. The germline V gene has CDR1 KGHSY and CDR2 FQNENV. The CDR3 reads CASSPGQGTTEAFF. The DNA for the CDR3 is TGTGCCAGCAGCCCGGGACAGGGCACTACTGAAGCTTTCTTT. The full variable domain, in which reference TRBV16 and TRBJ1-1 provide the parts outside the CDR3, is GEEVAQTPKHLVRGEGQKAKLYCAPIKGHSYVFWYQQVLKNEFKFLISFQNENVFDETGMPKERFSAKCLPNSPCSLEIQATKLEDSAVYFCASSPGQGTTEAFFGQGTRLTVV.

The chain recombines TRBV19 with TRBJ2-2; possible D gene TRBD2, 7 bases. The germline CDR1 and CDR2 sequences are LNHDA and SQIVND (reference sequence). The CDR3 has 15 residues. V was clipped by 4 bases and J by 6 bases, with 15 bases between them. CDR3 nucleotides: TGTGCCAGTAGTACTCTGGGGGGGGCCCCCGGGGAGCTGTTTTTT. Amino acids: CASSTLGGAPGELFF. Using reference TRBV19 and TRBJ2-2 for the parts outside the CDR3, the full variable domain is DGGITQSPKYLFRKEGQNVTLSCEQNLNHDAMYWYRQDPGQGLRLIYYSQIVNDFQKGDIAEGYSVSREKKESFPLTVTSAQKNPTAFYLCASSTLGGAPGELFFGEGSRLTVL.

In nucleotides, the CDR3 is TGCAGCGGGCGGCGGGGGGGCCAAGAGACCCAGTACTTC. It encodes CSGRRGGQETQYF. The chain couples TRBV29-1 to TRBJ2-5; 9 nucleotides line up with TRBD2. This CDR3 has 13 residues. With 7 bases clipped from V and 1 base from J, the junction kept 4 bases outside the gene matches. CDR1 SQVTM and CDR2 ANQGSEA come from the germline V gene.

The V call is TRBV5-1, the J call TRBJ2-7, with 9 bases identical to TRBD1. CDR3 length equals 14 residues. Germline V gene lookup returns CDR1 SGHRS and CDR2 YFSETQ. Trimming took 4 bases from V and 0 from J; bases not matched to a gene: 2. The CDR3 loop reads CASSRGQGSYEQYF. DNA of the CDR3: TGCGCCAGCAGCAGGGGACAGGGCTCCTACGAGCAGTACTTC.

This chain joins TRBV7-2 and TRBJ1-1; perhaps TRBD1 as D (5 bases). The CDR3 consists of 16 residues. CDR1 is SGHTA and CDR2 is FQGNSA in the germline V gene. Trimming removed 1 base at V and 1 base at J, with 13 bases between. CDR3 nucleotide sequence: TGTGCCAGCAGCTTAGATGGGGGGATAGGGAACACTGAAGCTTTCTTT. Translated: CASSLDGGIGNTEAFF.

This chain links TRBV24-1 with TRBJ2-1; TRBD1 might be the D (6 bases). The V gene lost 7 bases and the J gene lost 3 bases, with 12 bases spanning the gap. The CDR3 is 14 residues long. Germline-derived CDR1 and CDR2 are KGHDR and SFDVKD. DNA for the CDR3: TGTGCCACCAGCAAGACAGGCAACTACAATGAGCAGTTCTTC. Protein sequence: CATSKTGNYNEQFF.

This clone has just a few counts. This sequence joins TRBV29-1 and TRBJ1-1; D is possibly TRBD1 (6 bases). This CDR3 is built from 12 residues. Germline V CDR1 and CDR2: SQVTM, ANQGSEA. Between the trimmed V and J ends, which lost 6 bases and 1 base, there was a span of 9 bases. Here the CDR3 reads CSVLQGNTEAFF. Written as DNA, the CDR3 is TGCAGCGTCCTACAGGGGAACACTGAAGCTTTCTTT.

Only a few counts were recorded for this clone. The CDR3 reads CASSAHHPSWTGGRTEAFF. CDR3 sequence (DNA): TGTGCCAGCAGCGCACACCACCCCTCCTGGACAGGGGGTAGGACTGAAGCTTTCTTT. V usage is TRBV9 and J usage is TRBJ1-1, with 10 bases identical to TRBD1. Trimming removed 3 bases from V and 5 bases from J; junction bases left unmatched: 19. The germline CDR1 and CDR2 sequences are SGDLS and YYNGEE. There are 19 residues in the CDR3.

The rearrangement joins TRBV25-1 to TRBJ1-4; D not resolved. Germline assignment: CDR1 MGHDK and CDR2 SYGVNS. The V gene lost 4 bases and the J gene lost 7 bases, with 13 bases spanning the gap. The CDR3 has 14 residues. CDR3 bases: TGTGCCAGCAGTGTTCGGGGTGTAGGTGAAAAACTGTTTTTT. Translation: CASSVRGVGEKLFF.

This clone was picked up one time. The chain joins TRBV5-1 to TRBJ2-7; 7 nucleotides align to TRBD1. Germline CDR1 SGHRS, CDR2 YFSETQ. Losses at the gene ends were 4 bases for V and 3 bases for J; bases not matched to a gene: 7. This CDR3 region has 14 residues. CDR3 loop: CASSGDRLNYEQYF. In DNA form, the CDR3 reads TGCGCCAGCAGCGGGGACAGACTTAACTACGAGCAGTACTTC.

The V call is TRBV6-6, the J call TRBJ1-4; D is uncertain. The CDR3 extends over 16 amino acids. Per germline, CDR1 MNHNY and CDR2 SVGAGI (reference sequence). Trimming took 11 bases from V and 1 from J, leaving 20 bases between them. The CDR3 DNA is TGTGCCGCCCATGAGGGTTGGGTCGTAACTAATGAAAAACTGTTTTTT. This encodes CAAHEGWVVTNEKLFF.

The chain carries TRBV10-1 and TRBJ2-1; the D gene is possibly TRBD1 (6 bases). The germline CDR1 and CDR2 sequences are WNHNN and SYGVQD (reference sequence). Between the trimmed V and J ends, which lost 8 bases and 6 bases, there was a span of 17 bases. The CDR3 contains 14 residues. As DNA, the CDR3 is TGCGCCAGCTCTGGGACAACCAAACCCAATGAGCAGTTCTTC. Amino acids: CASSGTTKPNEQFF.